This T cell receptor beta chain is from a study of blood T cell repertoires in COVID-19. In the study overall: The United States, Italy and Spain supplied acute and convalescent COVID-19 samples. PBMCs, B-cell-depleted T cells, or T cells were the source of the cDNA or gDNA that made up the material.

The germline CDR1 and CDR2 sequences are MGHDK and SYGVNS. V gave up 6 bases and J gave up 3 bases; unmatched junction bases: 11. The CDR3 is 17 amino acids. Under the authors' procedure: Reference gene primer amplification gave estimated nucleated cell counts. Method: immunoSEQ multiplex PCR; TCRdb's copy keeps in-frame clones and lacks some. That table furnishes V, J and clone size, whereas the DNA furnished D and trimming. The data contain 170,000 or so clones, 80% to 90% of them singletons. The chain has TRBV25-1 and TRBJ1-5; 10 bases are shared with TRBD1. The sequencing sample was made of peripheral blood. The clonotype originates from a young man who had recovered from COVID-19. The CDR3 bases are TGTGCCAGCAGGAGTCGACCCGGGACAGGGGTCAATCAGCCCCAGCATTTT. This translates into CASRSRPGTGVNQPQHF.